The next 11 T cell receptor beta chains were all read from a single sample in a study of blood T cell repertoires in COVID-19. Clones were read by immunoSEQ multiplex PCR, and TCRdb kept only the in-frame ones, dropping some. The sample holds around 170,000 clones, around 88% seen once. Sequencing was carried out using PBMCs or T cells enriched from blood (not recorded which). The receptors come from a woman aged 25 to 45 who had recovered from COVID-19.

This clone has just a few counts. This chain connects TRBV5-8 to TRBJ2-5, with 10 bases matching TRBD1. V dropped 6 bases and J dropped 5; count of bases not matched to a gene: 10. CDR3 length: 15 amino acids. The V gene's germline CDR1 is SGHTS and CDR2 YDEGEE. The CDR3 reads CASKRQGAMRETQYF. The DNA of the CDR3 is TGTGCCAGCAAGAGACAGGGGGCGATGAGGGAGACCCAGTACTTC.

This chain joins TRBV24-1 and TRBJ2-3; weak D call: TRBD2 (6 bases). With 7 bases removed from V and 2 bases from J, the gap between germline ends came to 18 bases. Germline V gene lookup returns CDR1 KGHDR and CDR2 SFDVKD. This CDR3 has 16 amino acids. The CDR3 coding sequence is TGTGCCACCAGCGACAGACTAGGGTTCATCACAGATACGCAGTATTTT. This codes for CATSDRLGFITDTQYF.

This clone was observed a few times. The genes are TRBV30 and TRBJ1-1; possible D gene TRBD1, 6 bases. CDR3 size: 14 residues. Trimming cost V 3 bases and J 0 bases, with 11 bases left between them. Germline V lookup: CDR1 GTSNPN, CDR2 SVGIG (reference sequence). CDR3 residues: CAWRRTDLNTEAFF. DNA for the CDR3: TGTGCCTGGAGACGGACAGACCTGAACACTGAAGCTTTCTTT.

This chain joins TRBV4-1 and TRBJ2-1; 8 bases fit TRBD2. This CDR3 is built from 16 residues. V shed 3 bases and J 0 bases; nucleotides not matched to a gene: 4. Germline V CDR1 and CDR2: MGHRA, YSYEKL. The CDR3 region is CASSQRLATSYNEQFF. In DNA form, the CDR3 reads TGCGCCAGCAGCCAGAGACTAGCGACCTCCTACAATGAGCAGTTCTTC.

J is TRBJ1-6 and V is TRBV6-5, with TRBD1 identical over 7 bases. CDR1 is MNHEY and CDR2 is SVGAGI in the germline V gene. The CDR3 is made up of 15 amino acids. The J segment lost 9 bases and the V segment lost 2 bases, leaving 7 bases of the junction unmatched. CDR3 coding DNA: TGTGCCAGCAGTTACACCACAGGGGTTGTTTCACCCCTCCACTTT. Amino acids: CASSYTTGVVSPLHF.

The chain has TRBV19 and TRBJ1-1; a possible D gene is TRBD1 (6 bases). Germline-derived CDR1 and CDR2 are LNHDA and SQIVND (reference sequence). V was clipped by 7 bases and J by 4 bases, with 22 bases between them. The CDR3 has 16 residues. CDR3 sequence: CASIGGLGALVTEAFF. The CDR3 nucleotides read TGTGCCAGTATCGGAGGCCTGGGGGCGCTGGTCACTGAAGCTTTCTTT.

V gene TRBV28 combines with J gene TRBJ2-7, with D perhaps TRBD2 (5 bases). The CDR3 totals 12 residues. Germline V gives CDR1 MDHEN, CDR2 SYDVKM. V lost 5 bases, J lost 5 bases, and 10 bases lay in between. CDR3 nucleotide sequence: TGTGCCAGCAGTGAGGGATCCGACGAGCAGTACTTC. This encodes CASSEGSDEQYF.

The CDR3: CASSLGGSLEKLFF. The CDR3 DNA follows: TGTGCCAGCAGCTTGGGAGGGTCCCTTGAAAAACTGTTTTTT. The genes are TRBV5-5 and TRBJ1-4, with D unclear. Germline-derived CDR1 and CDR2 are SGHKS and YYEKEE (reference sequence). Trimming removed 0 bases at V and 7 bases at J, with 10 bases between. The CDR3 loop spans 14 amino acids.

CDR3: CASSMISRAFF. The CDR3 DNA is TGTGCCAGCAGCATGATATCGAGAGCTTTCTTT. The chain uses TRBV7-8 and TRBJ1-1; D gene ambiguous. Germline CDR1 is SGHVS and CDR2 is FQNEAQ. Trimming took off 5 bases at V and 10 bases at J, with 11 bases between the two ends. This CDR3 spans 11 amino acids.

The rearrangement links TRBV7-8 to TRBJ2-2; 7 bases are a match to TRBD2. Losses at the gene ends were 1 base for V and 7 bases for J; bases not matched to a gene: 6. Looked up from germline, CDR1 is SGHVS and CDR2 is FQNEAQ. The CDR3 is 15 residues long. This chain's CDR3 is CASSLDGGRSGELFF. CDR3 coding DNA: TGTGCCAGCAGCTTAGACGGCGGGAGAAGCGGGGAGCTGTTTTTT.

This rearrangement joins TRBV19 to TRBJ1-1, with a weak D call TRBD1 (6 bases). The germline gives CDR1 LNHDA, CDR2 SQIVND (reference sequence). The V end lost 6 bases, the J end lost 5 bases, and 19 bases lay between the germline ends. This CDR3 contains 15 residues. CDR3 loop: CASRPPQGRNTEAFF. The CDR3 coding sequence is TGTGCCAGTAGGCCACCACAGGGAAGGAATACTGAAGCTTTCTTT.